The sequence of this T cell receptor beta chain was determined in a study of blood T cell repertoires in COVID-19. Study-wide context: From the United States, Italy and Spain came samples of acute and convalescent COVID-19. T cells, B-cell-depleted T cells, or PBMCs provided the cDNA or gDNA that served as material.

Per the original data handling: Scientists estimated how many nucleated cells there were by amplifying reference gene primers. Sequencing was performed with immunoSEQ multiplex PCR; in TCRdb, only in-frame clones are kept and a portion is missing. V and J calls and clone size are those listed in that table; D and trimming were worked out from the DNA. The sample has about 310,000 clones; around 87% are singletons. The source material was peripheral blood. The source of this sequence is a woman in her forties or fifties who had recovered from COVID-19.

CDR3 residues: CASRMDRNTGELFF. CDR3 bases: TGTGCCAGCAGAATGGACAGAAACACCGGGGAGCTGTTTTTT. The genes are TRBV6-5 and TRBJ2-2; D possibly corresponds to TRBD1 (6 bases). With 6 bases removed from V and 2 bases from J, the gap between germline ends came to 10 bases. Germline CDR1 and CDR2: MNHEY and SVGAGI. The CDR3 extends over 14 amino acids.